The following is a TCR beta chain sequence with its context. The sample comes from a study of T cell responses to AZD1222 COVID-19 vaccine. The CDR3 contains 14 residues. In germline, CDR1 is SGHNT, CDR2 YYREEE (reference sequence). The J segment lost 3 bases and the V segment lost 5 bases, leaving 8 bases of the junction unmatched. Sequenced by immunoSEQ multiplex PCR; TCRdb stores in-frame clones only, minus some. The profile shows 180,000 or so clones, about 95% of them singletons. The material was peripheral blood, obtained on day 0 of AZD1222 vaccination. The chain recombines TRBV5-4 with TRBJ2-7; TRBD1 matches 7 bases. This sequence was found in an adult in good health. CDR3 bases: TGTGCCAGCAGTTCCGGGACAGCACACTACGAGCAGTACTTC. This encodes CASSSGTAHYEQYF.